The sequence of this TCR beta chain was determined in a study of follicular helper T cells after annual influenza vaccination. Time point meaning: 2014-2015 season, 7 days after vaccination. ICOS+CD38+ and ICOS-CD38- fractions were sorted from non-naive CD4+CXCR5+PD-1+ cells. Remarks on this clone: Its target is not known.

The germline gives CDR1 SGHRS, CDR2 YFSETQ. The V end lost 1 base, the J end lost 6 bases, and 10 bases lay between the germline ends. The CDR3 has 14 residues. Clones were read by immunoSEQ multiplex PCR, and TCRdb kept only the in-frame ones, dropping some. The sample holds several thousand clones, approximately 87% seen once. General study points: Recurrent ICOS+CD38+ cTfh clonotypes included tetramer and AIM influenza-specific ones.

V is TRBV5-1 and J is TRBJ2-2, with no clear D. The receptor was derived from an adult who received the influenza vaccine. The specimen was CXCR5+ CD38- circulating T follicular helper cells from blood, collected 7 days after influenza vaccination. Regarding subset: circulating Tfh, non-naive CD4+CXCR5+PD-1+ (ICOS+CD38+ or ICOS-CD38-). The CDR3 loop is CASSLRVEAGELFF. The CDR3 region has the DNA TGCGCCAGCAGCTTGAGGGTAGAGGCCGGGGAGCTGTTTTTT.